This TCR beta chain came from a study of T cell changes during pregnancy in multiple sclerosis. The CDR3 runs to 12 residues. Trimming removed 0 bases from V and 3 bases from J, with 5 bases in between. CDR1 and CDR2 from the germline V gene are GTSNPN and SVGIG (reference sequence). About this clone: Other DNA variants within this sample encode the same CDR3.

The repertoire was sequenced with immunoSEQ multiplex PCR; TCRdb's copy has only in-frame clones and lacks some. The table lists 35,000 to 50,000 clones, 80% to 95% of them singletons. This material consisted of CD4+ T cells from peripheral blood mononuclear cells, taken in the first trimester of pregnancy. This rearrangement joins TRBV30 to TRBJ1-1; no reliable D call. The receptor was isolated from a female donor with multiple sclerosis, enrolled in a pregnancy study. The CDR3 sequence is CAWSVRDTEAFF. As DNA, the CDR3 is TGTGCCTGGAGTGTACGAGACACTGAAGCTTTCTTT.